This T cell receptor (beta chain) was captured in a study of T cells after yellow fever vaccination. In its sample, this clonotype was seen many times. The antigen remains undetermined. MiXCR was run by TCRdb on the 5' RACE reads, yielding one entry per CDR3 protein. The sample includes over 110,000 distinct CDR3 sequences, over 7% of them seen just once. Study-level findings and limits: Some clonotypes were seen in both the CD4 and the CD8 compartments. These made up a small share and likely arose from convergent recombination.

The source material was CD4+ T cells sorted from PBMCs, sampled 5 days after the yellow fever booster vaccination. This receptor was identified in a man aged 25 to 40 who received the YFV17D yellow fever vaccine.

The CDR3 reads CASSLAGSKETQYF. CDR3 sequence (DNA): TGTGCCAGCAGCTTAGCTGGCAGTAAAGAGACCCAGTACTTC. The rearrangement uses TRBV7-6 and TRBJ2-5; D ambiguous. In germline, CDR1 is SGHVS, CDR2 FNYEAQ. This CDR3 spans 14 amino acids. Deletions cut 0 bases from V and 3 bases from J, with 8 bases between.